What follows are 22 T cell receptor beta chains derived from one specimen sequenced in a study of T-cell reconstitution after alpha-beta-depleted transplantation in children. Unique molecular identifiers were incorporated when the TCRbeta library was constructed. TCRdb independently ran MiXCR on the PCR reads; one entry per CDR3 protein. The sample includes around 600,000 distinct CDR3 sequences, roughly a tenth seen only once; the top ten take about 4%. The source was PBMCs from the stem cell graft donor, collected from the stem cell graft. The receptors here all came from a human donor who donated a stem cell graft to a child with acute myeloid leukemia.

This clonotype was seen a handful of times. The CDR3 coding sequence is TGTGCCAGCAGTTTAGGGGTTTCCGTCTATGGCTACACCTTC. Its protein product is CASSLGVSVYGYTF. The J gene is TRBJ1-2, the V gene TRBV28; no definite D call. With 2 bases removed from V and 4 bases from J, the gap between germline ends came to 11 bases. CDR3 length: 14 amino acids. The germline V gene has CDR1 MDHEN and CDR2 SYDVKM.

This rearrangement joins TRBV11-2 to TRBJ2-7; no firm D call. CDR3 length: 13 amino acids. The V gene's germline CDR1 is SGHAT and CDR2 FQNNGV. Trimming removed 3 bases from V and 2 bases from J, with 8 bases in between. This CDR3 reads CASSFANTYEQYF. The CDR3 DNA is TGTGCCAGCAGCTTCGCAAATACCTACGAGCAGTACTTC.

In this sample, this clonotype turned up a few times. The chain recombines TRBV20-1 with TRBJ1-2; D is undetermined. This CDR3 is 14 amino acids long. Germline V CDR1 and CDR2: DFQATT, SNEGSKA (reference sequence). Between the trimmed V and J ends, which lost 3 bases and 4 bases, there was a span of 15 bases. CDR3 protein: CSARPPGVSYGYTF. The CDR3 bases are TGCAGTGCTAGGCCCCCAGGTGTTAGCTATGGCTACACCTTC.

This clonotype was counted at least ten times. The J gene is TRBJ2-2, the V gene TRBV7-2; a weak D match, TRBD2 (5 bases). Germline CDR1 is SGHTA and CDR2 is FQGNSA. This CDR3 has 13 amino acids. V shed 1 base and J shed 8 bases, with 8 bases lying between them. CDR3 in amino acids: CASSLERGGELFF. DNA of the CDR3: TGTGCCAGCAGCTTAGAGCGAGGGGGGGAGCTGTTTTTT.

The sample holds a few counts of this clonotype. V is TRBV30 and J is TRBJ1-1; tentative D call: TRBD1 (5 bases). The V end was cut by 0 bases, the J end by 4 bases, with 12 bases between. This CDR3 is built from 14 residues. Germline V CDR1 and CDR2: GTSNPN, SVGIG (reference sequence). CDR3 coding DNA: TGTGCCTGGAGTGTGGGTCGCGGGGGCACTGAAGCTTTCTTT. Protein sequence: CAWSVGRGGTEAFF.

The gene calls are TRBV24-1 and TRBJ2-7; weak D call: TRBD2 (6 bases). Trimming left V 5 bases short and J 2 bases short, with 9 bases between. Per the germline V gene, CDR1 is KGHDR and CDR2 is SFDVKD. This CDR3 is built from 13 residues. The CDR3 reads CATSGPGAYEQYF. The CDR3 DNA is TGTGCCACCAGTGGACCGGGAGCCTACGAGCAGTACTTC.

This clonotype was picked up a small number of times. V gene TRBV18 combines with J gene TRBJ1-1; maybe TRBD1 (5 bases). With 2 bases removed from V and 0 bases from J, the gap between germline ends came to 10 bases. The CDR3 sequence is 15 residues long. Germline CDR1 is KGHSH and CDR2 is LQKENI. DNA of the CDR3: TGTGCCAGCTCACCAGAGGGGACTATGAACACTGAAGCTTTCTTT. As protein: CASSPEGTMNTEAFF.

The V and J genes are TRBV18 and TRBJ1-1; TRBD1 agrees at 7 bases. Germline V lookup: CDR1 KGHSH, CDR2 LQKENI. V lost 2 bases and J lost 3; bases outside the gene matches: 3. The CDR3 covers 14 residues. CDR3 in DNA: TGTGCCAGCTCACCAGAGCAGGGGGACACTGAAGCTTTCTTT. Protein sequence: CASSPEQGDTEAFF.

This clonotype came up many times. The chain links TRBV7-6 to TRBJ2-5, with D possibly matching TRBD2 (5 bases). The CDR3 has 13 residues. From germline, CDR1 is SGHVS and CDR2 FNYEAQ. V was trimmed by 5 bases and J by 0 bases, leaving 7 bases between them. The DNA of the CDR3 is TGTGCCAGCAGCCCCGGGAACCAAGAGACCCAGTACTTC. Translation gives CASSPGNQETQYF.

The sample holds a few counts of this clonotype. This rearrangement joins TRBV14 to TRBJ1-1; D ambiguous. The germline V gene encodes CDR1 SGHDN and CDR2 FVKESK. There are 11 residues in the CDR3. V gave up 6 bases and J gave up 6 bases, with 8 bases separating them. The CDR3 spells CASRGRAEAFF. Here the CDR3 DNA reads TGTGCCAGCAGAGGGAGGGCTGAAGCTTTCTTT.

This clonotype has a count of ten or more. The V call is TRBV5-6, the J call TRBJ2-1; the D gene is possibly TRBD1 (5 bases). CDR1 is SGHDT and CDR2 is YYEEEE in the germline V gene. The V and J ends lost 1 base and 4 bases respectively, with 9 bases between them. This CDR3 comprises 14 residues. In DNA form, the CDR3 reads TGTGCCAGCAGCTTGACGACAGTTTACAATGAGCAGTTCTTC. Its translation is CASSLTTVYNEQFF.

This chain connects TRBV7-9 to TRBJ1-2; 8 bases fit TRBD1. Germline-derived CDR1 and CDR2 are SEHNR and FQNEAQ (reference sequence). The CDR3 consists of 14 residues. With V trimmed by 5 bases and J by 2 bases, 4 bases remained unmatched. CDR3 residues: CASSAGQANYGYTF. Here the CDR3 DNA reads TGTGCCAGCAGCGCGGGACAGGCGAACTATGGCTACACCTTC.

The CDR3, as DNA: TGTGCCACCAGTGCTGTCGGACGGAATTTGTACTTC. Protein: CATSAVGRNLYF. The chain joins TRBV24-1 to TRBJ2-5; the D is unclear. The CDR3 has 12 residues. V lost 5 bases and J lost 13, with 16 bases in between. Germline V CDR1 and CDR2: KGHDR, SFDVKD.

The CDR3 sequence is CASSPKLRAYITYEQYF. In nucleotides, the CDR3 is TGTGCCAGCAGCCCGAAATTGCGGGCGTATATTACCTACGAGCAGTACTTC. J is TRBJ2-7 and V is TRBV6-1, with a possible D match to TRBD2 (5 bases). Looked up from germline, CDR1 is MNHNS and CDR2 is SASEGT. With 6 bases removed from V and 2 bases from J, the gap between germline ends came to 23 bases. This CDR3 has 17 amino acids.

This clonotype was detected a few times. CDR3 loop: CASKGGHSNEQFF. The CDR3 DNA sequence: TGTGCCAGCAAGGGTGGACACAGCAATGAGCAGTTCTTC. The chain links TRBV25-1 to TRBJ2-1, with TRBD1 as a possible D gene (5 bases). Germline CDR1 MGHDK, CDR2 SYGVNS. The CDR3 is 13 residues long. With 7 bases removed from V and 6 bases from J, the gap between germline ends came to 13 bases.

This clonotype was seen ten or more times. CDR3 bases: TGCAGCGTGGGGGGACAGGCTGAGGGCTACACCTTC. Its translation is CSVGGQAEGYTF. The rearrangement links TRBV29-1 to TRBJ1-2, with 8 bases identical to TRBD1. There are 12 residues in the CDR3. V dropped 6 bases and J dropped 8; count of bases not matched to a gene: 8. Per germline, CDR1 SQVTM and CDR2 ANQGSEA.

This clonotype was observed at least ten times. The chain carries TRBV5-1 and TRBJ2-1; TRBD2 agrees at 8 bases. Germline V gene lookup returns CDR1 SGHRS and CDR2 YFSETQ. CDR3 length equals 15 residues. After removal of 4 bases from V and 3 bases from J, the junction contained 6 bases not matched to a gene. This chain's CDR3 is CASSLGLDYYNEQFF. For the CDR3, the DNA is TGCGCCAGCAGCCTGGGACTAGACTACTACAATGAGCAGTTCTTC.

This clonotype was counted only a few times. The chain combines TRBV5-1 with TRBJ1-1; possibly TRBD1 for D (5 bases). Germline V gene data show CDR1 as SGHRS and CDR2 as YFSETQ. Trimming removed 0 bases from V and 7 bases from J, with 7 bases in between. The CDR3 is made up of 12 amino acids. CDR3 loop: CASSLGGDEAFF. The DNA of the CDR3 is TGCGCCAGCAGCTTGGGGGGGGATGAAGCTTTCTTT. The full variable domain, rest sourced from reference TRBV5-1 and TRBJ1-1, is KAGVTQTPRYLIKTRGQQVTLSCSPISGHRSVSWYQQTPGQGLQFLFEYFSETQRNKGNFPGRFSGRQFSNSRSEMNVSTLELGDSALYLCASSLGGDEAFFGQGTRLTVV.

V and J are TRBV10-2 and TRBJ1-1; D unclear. From germline, CDR1 is WSHSY and CDR2 SAAADI. Trimming left V 3 bases short and J 4 bases short, with 9 bases between. The length of the CDR3 is 13 residues. The CDR3 protein is CASSDGRVTEAFF. In DNA form, the CDR3 reads TGCGCCAGCAGTGATGGGAGGGTCACTGAAGCTTTCTTT.

The gene calls are TRBV3-1 and TRBJ2-7; 13 bases are a match to TRBD2. The germline CDR1 and CDR2 sequences are LGHDT and YNNKEL (reference sequence). This CDR3 is 18 amino acids long. The V segment lost 0 bases and the J segment 2 bases; nucleotides outside the gene matches: 7. This chain's CDR3 is CASSQDKLAGGPPYEQYF. The CDR3 region has the DNA TGTGCCAGCAGCCAAGATAAACTAGCGGGAGGGCCTCCCTACGAGCAGTACTTC.

This clonotype was seen a handful of times. V usage is TRBV20-1 and J usage is TRBJ2-1, with D uncertain. In germline, CDR1 is DFQATT, CDR2 SNEGSKA (reference sequence). V was shortened by 6 bases and J by 4 bases, with 22 bases between the two germline ends. The CDR3 length is 16 residues. The CDR3: CSATFGGPLLYNEQFF. In DNA, the CDR3 is TGCAGTGCCACCTTCGGCGGTCCCCTCCTTTACAATGAGCAGTTCTTC.

The chain is built from TRBV12-3 or TRBV12-4 and TRBJ2-1; 10 bases line up with TRBD2. The CDR3 runs 15 residues. V gave up 4 bases and J gave up 6 bases; unmatched junction bases: 6. The CDR3 loop reads CASSSSGGGGNEQFF. The CDR3, as DNA: TGTGCCAGCAGTTCTAGCGGGGGCGGGGGCAATGAGCAGTTCTTC.